There are many counts of the clone carrying this T cell receptor (beta chain). Its matching antigen is unknown. The sample belongs to a study of regulatory T cells in long-lasting Graves disease. Notes on the study in general: Accuracy might have suffered from few samples. Researchers examined only peripheral blood and not thyroid tissue. TRBV28 was favored in persistent disease, as were TRBJ1-2 and TRBJ2-5.

The germline V gene has CDR1 MNHEY and CDR2 SVGAGI. V was clipped by 4 bases and J by 5 bases, with 16 bases between them. The CDR3 consists of 15 residues. Time point specified: newly diagnosed GD, antithyroid drugs for less than 3 months. There was RNA extracted from PBMCs, and the TCR library was made from it. Arm-PCR of CDR3 regions and iRepertoire HTBI primers were used to build TCR beta libraries. TCRdb re-derived calls from the multiplex PCR reads in MiXCR, one entry per CDR3 protein. The table has about 370,000 distinct CDR3 sequences, roughly 15% seen once; the top ten hold about a fifth. The TCR originated in a female donor with Graves disease. The material was peripheral blood mononuclear cells (PBMCs), obtained at new diagnosis, from a patient treated with antithyroid drugs. This chain connects TRBV6-5 to TRBJ2-3, with a weak D call TRBD1 (5 bases). The CDR3 loop is CASSFTTGSIDTQYF. CDR3 sequence (DNA): TGTGCCAGCAGTTTCACTACAGGCTCGATAGATACGCAGTATTTT.